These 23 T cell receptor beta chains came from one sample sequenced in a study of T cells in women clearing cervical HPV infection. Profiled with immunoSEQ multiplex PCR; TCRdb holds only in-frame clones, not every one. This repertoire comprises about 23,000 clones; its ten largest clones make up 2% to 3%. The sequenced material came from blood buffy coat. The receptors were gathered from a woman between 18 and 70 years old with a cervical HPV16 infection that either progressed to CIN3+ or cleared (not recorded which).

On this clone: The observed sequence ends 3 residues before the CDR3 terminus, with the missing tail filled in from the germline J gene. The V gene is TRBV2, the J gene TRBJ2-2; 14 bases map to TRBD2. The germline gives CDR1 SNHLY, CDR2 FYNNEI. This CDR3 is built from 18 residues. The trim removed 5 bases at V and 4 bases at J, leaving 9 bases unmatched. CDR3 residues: CASSSRTSGGLRTGELFF. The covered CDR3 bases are TGTGCCAGCAGTTCCAGGACTAGCGGGGGGCTTCGCACCGGGGAG.

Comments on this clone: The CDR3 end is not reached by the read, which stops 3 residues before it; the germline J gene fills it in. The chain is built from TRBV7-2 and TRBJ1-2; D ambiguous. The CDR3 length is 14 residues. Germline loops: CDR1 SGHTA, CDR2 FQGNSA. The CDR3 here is CASSLRGAADTYTF. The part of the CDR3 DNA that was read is TGTGCCAGCAGCTTACGGGGAGCGGCAGATACC.

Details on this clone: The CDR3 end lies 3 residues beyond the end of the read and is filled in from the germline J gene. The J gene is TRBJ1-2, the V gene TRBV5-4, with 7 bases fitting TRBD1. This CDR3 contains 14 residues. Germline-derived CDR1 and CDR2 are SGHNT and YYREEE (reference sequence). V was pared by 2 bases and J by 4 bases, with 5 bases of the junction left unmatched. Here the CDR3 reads CASSFDRETYGYTF. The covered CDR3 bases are TGTGCCAGCAGCTTTGACAGGGAGACCTATGGC.

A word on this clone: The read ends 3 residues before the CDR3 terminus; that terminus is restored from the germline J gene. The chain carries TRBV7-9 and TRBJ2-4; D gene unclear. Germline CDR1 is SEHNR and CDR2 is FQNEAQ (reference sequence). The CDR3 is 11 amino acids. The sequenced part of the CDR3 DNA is TGTGCCAGCAGCTTAGGTAGTGGT. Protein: CASSLGSG. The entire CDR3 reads CASSLGSGQYF.

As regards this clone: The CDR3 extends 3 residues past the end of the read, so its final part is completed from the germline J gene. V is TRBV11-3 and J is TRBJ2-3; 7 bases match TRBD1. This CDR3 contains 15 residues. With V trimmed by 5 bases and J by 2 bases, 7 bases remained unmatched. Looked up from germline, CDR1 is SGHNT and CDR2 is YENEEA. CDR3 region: CASSPSGTDTDTQYF. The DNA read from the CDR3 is TGTGCCAGCAGCCCATCCGGGACAGACACAGATACG.

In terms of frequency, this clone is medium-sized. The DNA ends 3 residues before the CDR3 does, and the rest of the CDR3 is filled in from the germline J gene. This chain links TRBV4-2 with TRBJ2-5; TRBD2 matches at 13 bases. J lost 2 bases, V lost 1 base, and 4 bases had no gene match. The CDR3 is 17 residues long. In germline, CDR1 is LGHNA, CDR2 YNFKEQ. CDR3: CASSQGTSGGLQETQYF. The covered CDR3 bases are TGTGCCAGCAGCCAAGGGACTAGCGGGGGCCTACAAGAGACC.

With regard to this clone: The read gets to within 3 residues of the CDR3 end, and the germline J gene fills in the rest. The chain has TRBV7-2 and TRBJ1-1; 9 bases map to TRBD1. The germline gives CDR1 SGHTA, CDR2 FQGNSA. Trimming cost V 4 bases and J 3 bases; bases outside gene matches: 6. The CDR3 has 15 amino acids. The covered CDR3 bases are TGTGCCAGCAGCTACCGGGACAGGGCGTACACTGAA. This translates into CASSYRDRAYTE. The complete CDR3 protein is CASSYRDRAYTEAFF.

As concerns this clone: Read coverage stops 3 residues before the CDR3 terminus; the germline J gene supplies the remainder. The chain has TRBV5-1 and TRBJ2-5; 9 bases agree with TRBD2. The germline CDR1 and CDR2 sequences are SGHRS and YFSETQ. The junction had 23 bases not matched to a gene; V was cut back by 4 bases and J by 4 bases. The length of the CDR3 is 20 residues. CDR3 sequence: CASSLVGTGLAGRMGETQYF. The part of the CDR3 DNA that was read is TGCGCCAGCAGCCTGGTCGGGACGGGGCTAGCGGGGAGAATGGGAGAGACC.

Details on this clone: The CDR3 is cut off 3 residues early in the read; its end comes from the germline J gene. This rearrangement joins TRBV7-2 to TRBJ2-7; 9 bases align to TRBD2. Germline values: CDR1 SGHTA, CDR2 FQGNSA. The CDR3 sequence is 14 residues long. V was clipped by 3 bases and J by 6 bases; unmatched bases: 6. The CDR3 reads CASSFRLAAAEQYF. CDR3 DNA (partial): TGTGCCAGCAGCTTCCGACTAGCGGCCGCCGAG. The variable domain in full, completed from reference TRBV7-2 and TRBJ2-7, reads GAGVSQSPSNKVTEKGKDVELRCDPISGHTALYWYRQSLGQGLEFLIYFQGNSAPDKSGLPSDRFSAERTGGSVSTLTIQRTQQEDSAVYLCASSFRLAAAEQYFGPGTRLTVT.

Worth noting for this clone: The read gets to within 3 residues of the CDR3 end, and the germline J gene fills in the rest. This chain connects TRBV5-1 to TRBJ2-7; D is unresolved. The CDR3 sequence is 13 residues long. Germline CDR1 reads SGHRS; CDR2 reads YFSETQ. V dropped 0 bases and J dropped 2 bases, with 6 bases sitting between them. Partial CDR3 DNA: TGCGCCAGCAGCTTGGGGGCGCCCTACGAG. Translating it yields CASSLGAPYE. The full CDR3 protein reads CASSLGAPYEQYF. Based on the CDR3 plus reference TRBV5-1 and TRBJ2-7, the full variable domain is KAGVTQTPRYLIKTRGQQVTLSCSPISGHRSVSWYQQTPGQGLQFLFEYFSETQRNKGNFPGRFSGRQFSNSRSEMNVSTLELGDSALYLCASSLGAPYEQYFGPGTRLTVT.

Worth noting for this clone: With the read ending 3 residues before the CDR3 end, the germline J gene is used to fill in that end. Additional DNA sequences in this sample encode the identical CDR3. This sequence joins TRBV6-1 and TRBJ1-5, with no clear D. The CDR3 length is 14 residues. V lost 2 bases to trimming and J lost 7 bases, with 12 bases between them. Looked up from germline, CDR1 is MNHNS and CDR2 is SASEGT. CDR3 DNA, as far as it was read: TGTGCCAGCAGTGAATCGCAGGCGGGACAGCCC. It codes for CASSESQAGQP. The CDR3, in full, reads CASSESQAGQPQHF.

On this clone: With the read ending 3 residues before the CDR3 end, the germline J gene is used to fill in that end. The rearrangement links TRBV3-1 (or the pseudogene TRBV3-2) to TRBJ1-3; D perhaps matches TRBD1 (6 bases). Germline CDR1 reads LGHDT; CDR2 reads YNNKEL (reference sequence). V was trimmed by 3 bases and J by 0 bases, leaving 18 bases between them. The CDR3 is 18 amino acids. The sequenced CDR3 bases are TGTGCCAGCAGCCAGCGGACAGAGACTTTTTCCTCTGGAAACACC. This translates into CASSQRTETFSSGNT. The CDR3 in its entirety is CASSQRTETFSSGNTIYF.

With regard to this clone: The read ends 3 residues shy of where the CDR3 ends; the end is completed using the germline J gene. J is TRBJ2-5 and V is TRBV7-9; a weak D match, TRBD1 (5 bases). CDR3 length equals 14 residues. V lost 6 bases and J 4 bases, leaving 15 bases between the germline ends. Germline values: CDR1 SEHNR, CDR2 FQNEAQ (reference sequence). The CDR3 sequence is CASSLLQGLETQYF. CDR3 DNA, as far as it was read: TGTGCCAGCAGTTTACTTCAGGGTTTAGAGACC.

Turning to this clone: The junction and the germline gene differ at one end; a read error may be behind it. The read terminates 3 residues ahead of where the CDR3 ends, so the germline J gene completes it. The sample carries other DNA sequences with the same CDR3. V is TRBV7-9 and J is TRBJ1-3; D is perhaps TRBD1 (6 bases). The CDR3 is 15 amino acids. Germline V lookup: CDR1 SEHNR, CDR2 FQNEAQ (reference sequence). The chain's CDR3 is CASSPRGGSGNTIYF. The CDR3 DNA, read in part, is TGTGCCAGCAGCCCGAGGGGGGGCTCTGGAAACACT. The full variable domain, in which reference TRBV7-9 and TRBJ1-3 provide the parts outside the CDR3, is DTGVSQNPRHKITKRGQNVTFRCDPISEHNRLYWYRQTLGQGPEFLTYFQNEAQLEKSRLLSDRFSAERPKGSFSTLEIQRTEQGDSAMYLCASSPRGGSGNTIYFGEGSWLTVV.

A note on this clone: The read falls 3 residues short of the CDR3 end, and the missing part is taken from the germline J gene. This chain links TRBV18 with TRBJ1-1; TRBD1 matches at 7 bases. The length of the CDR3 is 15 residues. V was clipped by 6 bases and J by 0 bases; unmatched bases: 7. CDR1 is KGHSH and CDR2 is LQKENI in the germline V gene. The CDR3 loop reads CASSPQGVMNTEAFF. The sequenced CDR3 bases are TGTGCCAGCTCGCCCCAGGGGGTAATGAACACTGAA.

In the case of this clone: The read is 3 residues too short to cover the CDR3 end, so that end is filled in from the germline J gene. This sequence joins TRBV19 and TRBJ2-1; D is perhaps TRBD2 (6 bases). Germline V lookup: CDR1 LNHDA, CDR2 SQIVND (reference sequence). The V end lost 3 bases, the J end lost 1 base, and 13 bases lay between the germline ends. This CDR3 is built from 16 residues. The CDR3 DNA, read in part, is TGTGCCAGTAGTATTTTCGGGGGAGGATCCTACAATGAG. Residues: CASSIFGGGSYNE. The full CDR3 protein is CASSIFGGGSYNEQFF.

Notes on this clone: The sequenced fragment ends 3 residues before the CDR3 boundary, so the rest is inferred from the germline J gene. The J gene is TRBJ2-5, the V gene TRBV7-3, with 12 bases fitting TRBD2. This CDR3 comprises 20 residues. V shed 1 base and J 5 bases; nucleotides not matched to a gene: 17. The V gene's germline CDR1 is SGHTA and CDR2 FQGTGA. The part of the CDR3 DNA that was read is TGTGCCAGCAGCTTAAGGCCTAGCGGGGGGGATGGGCCAATGGTGGAGACC. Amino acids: CASSLRPSGGDGPMVET. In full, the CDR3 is CASSLRPSGGDGPMVETQYF.

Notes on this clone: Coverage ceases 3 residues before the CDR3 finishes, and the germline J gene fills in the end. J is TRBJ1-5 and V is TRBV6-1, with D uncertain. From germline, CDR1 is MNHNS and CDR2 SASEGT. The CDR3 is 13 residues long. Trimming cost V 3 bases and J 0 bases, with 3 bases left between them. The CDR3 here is CASSDYSNQPQHF. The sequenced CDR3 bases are TGTGCCAGCAGTGACTATAGCAATCAGCCC.

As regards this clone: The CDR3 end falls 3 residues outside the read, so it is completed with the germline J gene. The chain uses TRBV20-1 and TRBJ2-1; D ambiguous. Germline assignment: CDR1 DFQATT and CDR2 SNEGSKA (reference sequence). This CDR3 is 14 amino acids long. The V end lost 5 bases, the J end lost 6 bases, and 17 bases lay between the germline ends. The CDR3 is CSALRPAPGNEQFF. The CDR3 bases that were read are TGCAGTGCTCTTCGTCCAGCCCCGGGCAATGAG.

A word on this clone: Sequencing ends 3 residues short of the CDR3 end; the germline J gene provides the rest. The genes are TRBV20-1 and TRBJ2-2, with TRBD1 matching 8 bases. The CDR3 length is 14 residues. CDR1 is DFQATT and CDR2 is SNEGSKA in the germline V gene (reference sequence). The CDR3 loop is CSASTGVYNSPLFF. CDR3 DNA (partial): TGCAGTGCTTCGACAGGGGTGTATAATTCACCG.

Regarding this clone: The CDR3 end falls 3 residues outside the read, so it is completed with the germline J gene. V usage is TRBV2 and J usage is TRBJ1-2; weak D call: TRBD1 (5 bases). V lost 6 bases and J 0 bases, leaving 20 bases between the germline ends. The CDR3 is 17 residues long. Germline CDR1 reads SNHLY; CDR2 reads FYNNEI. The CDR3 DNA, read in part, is TGTGCCAGCAGGGAGGGGACTTTTATTACCTCTAACTATGGC. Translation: CASREGTFITSNYG. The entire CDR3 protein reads CASREGTFITSNYGYTF. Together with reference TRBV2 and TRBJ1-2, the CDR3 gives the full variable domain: EPEVTQTPSHQVTQMGQEVILRCVPISNHLYFYWYRQILGQKVEFLVSFYNNEISEKSEIFDDQFSVERPDGSNFTLKIRSTKLEDSAMYFCASREGTFITSNYGYTFGSGTRLTVV.

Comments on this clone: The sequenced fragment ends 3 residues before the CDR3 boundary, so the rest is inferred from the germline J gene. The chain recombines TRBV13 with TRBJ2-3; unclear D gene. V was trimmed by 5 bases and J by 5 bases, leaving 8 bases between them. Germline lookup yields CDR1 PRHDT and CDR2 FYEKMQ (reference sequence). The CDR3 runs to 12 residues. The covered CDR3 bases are TGTGCCAGCAGCGCCGTAGAAGATACG. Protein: CASSAVEDT. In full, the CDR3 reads CASSAVEDTQYF.

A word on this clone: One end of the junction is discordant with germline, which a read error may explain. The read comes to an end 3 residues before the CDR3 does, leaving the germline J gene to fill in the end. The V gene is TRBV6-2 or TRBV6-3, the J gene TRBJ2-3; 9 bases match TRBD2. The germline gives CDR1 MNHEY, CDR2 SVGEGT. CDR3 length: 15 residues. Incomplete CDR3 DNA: TGTGCCAGCAGTTTTGCGCGGGGGGGCGCAGAGACG. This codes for CASSFARGGAET. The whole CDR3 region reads CASSFARGGAETQYF.